The 3 T cell receptor beta chains below come from one sample, sequenced in a study of PD-L1 blockade in urothelial cancer. This sample's time point: pretreatment peripheral blood. The protocol was immunoSEQ multiplex PCR, while the TCRdb copy is restricted to in-frame clones and leaves out a portion. The sample lists tens of thousands of clones, 82% occurring once. The sample here was PBMCs, taken around atezolizumab (anti-PD-L1) treatment. Source of these receptors: a man aged 50 or older with urothelial cancer.

The chain couples TRBV5-1 to TRBJ2-3; weak D call: TRBD2 (6 bases). Trimming shortened V by 0 bases and J by 3 bases, and 14 bases separated the two germline ends. Germline V gene lookup returns CDR1 SGHRS and CDR2 YFSETQ. This CDR3 spans 16 amino acids. The CDR3 DNA is TGCGCCAGCAGCTTGGCCTTCGGGGGAAGGACAGATACGCAGTATTTT. This sequence encodes CASSLAFGGRTDTQYF.

The chain has TRBV2 and TRBJ1-1, with TRBD1 matching 7 bases. CDR1 and CDR2 (germline): SNHLY, FYNNEI. V gave up 6 bases and J gave up 1 base; unmatched junction bases: 5. The CDR3 totals 14 residues. The CDR3 reads CASSHGTANTEAFF. The CDR3 bases are TGTGCCAGCAGCCACGGGACAGCGAACACTGAAGCTTTCTTT.

This clone was found a few times. V is TRBV4-1 and J is TRBJ1-1, with 8 bases lining up with TRBD1. Germline lookup yields CDR1 MGHRA and CDR2 YSYEKL. V dropped 9 bases and J dropped 4; count of bases not matched to a gene: 4. The CDR3 extends over 12 amino acids. The CDR3 spells CASGQGTTEAFF. The CDR3 nucleotides are TGCGCCAGTGGACAGGGAACCACTGAAGCTTTCTTT.